This TCR beta chain was recovered during a study of blood T cell repertoires in COVID-19. Under the authors' procedure: Reference gene primer amplification gave estimated nucleated cell counts. Assay: immunoSEQ multiplex PCR; the TCRdb copy retains only in-frame clones and omits some. D and trimming were read from the DNA, whereas the V and J calls and clone size are those reported in that table. The sample has 120,000 to 150,000 clones; roughly four fifths are singletons. The receptor was isolated from a human donor with acute or convalescent COVID-19. The donor label of this sample is uncertain. Sequencing was performed on peripheral blood.

CDR3 sequence reads: CASSHSQEGRDSPLHF. CDR3 nucleotides: TGTGCCAGCAGCCACAGCCAGGAAGGGAGGGATTCACCCCTCCACTTT. The chain has TRBV7-2 and TRBJ1-6; no clear D. Per the germline V gene, CDR1 is SGHTA and CDR2 is FQGNSA. Trimming removed 5 bases from V and 8 bases from J, with 19 bases in between. There are 16 residues in the CDR3.